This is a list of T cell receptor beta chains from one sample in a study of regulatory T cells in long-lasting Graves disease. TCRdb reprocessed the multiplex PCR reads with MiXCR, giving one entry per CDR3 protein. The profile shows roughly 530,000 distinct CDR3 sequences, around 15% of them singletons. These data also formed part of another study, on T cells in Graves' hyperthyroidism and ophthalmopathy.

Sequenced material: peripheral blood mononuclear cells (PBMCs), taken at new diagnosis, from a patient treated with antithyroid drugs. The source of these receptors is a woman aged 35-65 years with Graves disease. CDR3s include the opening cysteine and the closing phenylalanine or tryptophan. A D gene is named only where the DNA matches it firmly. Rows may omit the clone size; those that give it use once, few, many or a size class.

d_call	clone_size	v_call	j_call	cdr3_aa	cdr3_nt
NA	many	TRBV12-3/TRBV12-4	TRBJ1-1	CASSLAGPMNTEAFF	TGTGCCAGCAGTTTAGCCGGACCCATGAACACTGAAGCTTTCTTT
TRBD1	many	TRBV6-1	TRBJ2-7	CASESGTGTGEQYF	TGTGCCAGCGAGAGTGGGACAGGCACGGGGGAGCAGTACTTC
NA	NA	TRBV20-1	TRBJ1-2	CSASFRDGYTF	TGCAGTGCTAGTTTTAGGGACGGCTACACCTTC
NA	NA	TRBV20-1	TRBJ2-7	CSARLGVDEQYF	TGCAGTGCTAGACTGGGGGTGGACGAGCAGTACTTC
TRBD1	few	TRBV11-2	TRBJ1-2	CASSDTRGPYYGYTF	TGTGCCAGCAGCGACACCAGGGGGCCATATTATGGCTACACCTTC
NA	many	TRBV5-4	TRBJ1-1	CASSSRDWGVTEAFF	TGTGCCAGCAGCTCAAGGGACTGGGGGGTTACTGAAGCTTTCTTT
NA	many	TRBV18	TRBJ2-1	CASSPGTGHGDYNEQFF	TGTGCCAGCTCACCAGGGACGGGACACGGAGATTACAATGAGCAGTTCTTC
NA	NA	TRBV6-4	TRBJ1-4	CASSDSVGGRANEKLFF	TGTGCCAGCAGTGACTCCGTAGGGGGAAGAGCTAATGAAAAACTGTTTTTT
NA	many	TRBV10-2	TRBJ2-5	CASSDLGRIETQYF	TGCGCCAGCAGTGATTTGGGGCGGATAGAGACCCAGTACTTC
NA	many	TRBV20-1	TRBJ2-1	CSARIPWDYNEQFF	TGCAGTGCTAGAATACCATGGGACTACAATGAGCAGTTCTTC
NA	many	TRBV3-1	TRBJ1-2	CASSPHYDLRADGYTF	TGTGCCAGCAGCCCACATTACGACCTTAGGGCGGATGGCTACACCTTC
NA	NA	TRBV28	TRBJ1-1	CASSLGGARAAFF	TGTGCCAGCAGCTTGGGGGGGGCGCGAGCAGCTTTCTTT
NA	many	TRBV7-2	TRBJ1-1	CASSLRGVADTEAFF	TGTGCCAGCAGCTTAAGAGGGGTCGCGGACACTGAAGCTTTCTTT
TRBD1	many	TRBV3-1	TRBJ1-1	CASSHNRGSTEAFF	TGTGCCAGCAGCCACAACAGGGGATCGACTGAAGCTTTCTTT
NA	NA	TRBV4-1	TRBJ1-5	CASSQWGGQPQHF	TGCGCCAGCAGCCAATGGGGGGGGCAGCCCCAGCATTTT
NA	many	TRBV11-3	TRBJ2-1	CASSLGRVNEQFF	TGTGCCAGCAGCTTGGGCAGGGTGAATGAGCAGTTCTTC
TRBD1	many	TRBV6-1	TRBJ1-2	CASSEAAGQGAANYGYTF	TGTGCCAGCAGTGAAGCCGCGGGACAGGGGGCAGCGAACTATGGCTACACCTTC
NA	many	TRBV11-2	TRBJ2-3	CASSLDLWTDTQYF	TGTGCCAGCAGCTTAGATTTGTGGACAGATACGCAGTATTTT
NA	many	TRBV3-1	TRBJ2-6	CASSQGISGANVLTF	TGTGCCAGCAGCCAAGGGATCTCTGGGGCCAACGTCCTGACTTTC
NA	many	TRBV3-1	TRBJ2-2	CASSQGTGELFF	TGTGCCAGCAGTCAGGGTACCGGGGAGCTGTTTTTT
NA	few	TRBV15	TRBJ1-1	CATSHGIWTRNTEAFF	TGTGCCACCAGCCACGGGATTTGGACGAGGAACACTGAAGCTTTCTTT
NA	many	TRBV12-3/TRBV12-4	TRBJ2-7	CASSLYQGWSGEQYF	TGTGCCAGCAGTTTATACCAGGGGTGGAGCGGCGAGCAGTACTTC
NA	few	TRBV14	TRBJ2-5	CASSQVHETQYF	TGTGCCAGCAGCCAGGTCCACGAGACCCAGTACTTC
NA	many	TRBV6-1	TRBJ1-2	CASTPLGNNYGYTF	TGTGCCAGCACTCCACTTGGAAATAACTATGGCTACACCTTC
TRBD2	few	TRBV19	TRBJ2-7	CASSIAAGDEQYF	TGTGCCAGTAGTATAGCGGCGGGGGACGAGCAGTACTTC
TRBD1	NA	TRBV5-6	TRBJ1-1	CASSTGTGVAFF	TGTGCCAGCAGCACCGGGACAGGGGTAGCTTTCTTT
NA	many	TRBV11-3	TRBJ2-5	CASSLDRKGRNQETQYF	TGTGCCAGCAGCTTAGATAGGAAGGGCAGAAACCAAGAGACCCAGTACTTC
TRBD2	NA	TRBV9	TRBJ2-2	CASSGKRGGSNTGELFF	TGTGCCAGCAGCGGCAAGCGGGGGGGATCGAACACCGGGGAGCTGTTTTTT
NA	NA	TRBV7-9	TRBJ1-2	CASSLLGRYTF	TGTGCCAGCAGCTTGTTGGGCCGCTACACCTTC
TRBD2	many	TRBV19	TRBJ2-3	CASSPTSVGDTQYF	TGTGCCAGTAGCCCGACTAGCGTGGGAGATACGCAGTATTTT
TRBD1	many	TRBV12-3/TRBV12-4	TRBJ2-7	CASSLSAGGHEQYF	TGTGCCAGCAGTTTATCGGCAGGGGGCCACGAGCAGTACTTC
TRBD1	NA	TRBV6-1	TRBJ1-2	CASSLAHRGQNGYTF	TGTGCCAGCAGCCTTGCGCATAGGGGGCAGAATGGCTACACCTTC
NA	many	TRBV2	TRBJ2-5	CASVLAGPWETQYF	TGTGCCAGCGTCCTGGCGGGGCCATGGGAGACCCAGTACTTC
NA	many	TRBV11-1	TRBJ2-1	CASSLANLEQFF	TGTGCCAGCAGCTTAGCGAATTTGGAGCAGTTCTTC
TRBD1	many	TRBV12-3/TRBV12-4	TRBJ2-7	CASSLARTGGYEQYF	TGTGCCAGCAGTTTAGCCCGGACAGGGGGATACGAGCAGTACTTC
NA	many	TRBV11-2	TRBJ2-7	CASSLAVQSEHEQYF	TGTGCCAGCAGCTTAGCAGTGCAGTCGGAGCACGAGCAGTACTTC
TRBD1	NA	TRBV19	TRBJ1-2	CASSINGGGAMWYGYTF	TGTGCCAGTAGTATTAACGGAGGGGGCGCGATGTGGTATGGCTACACCTTC
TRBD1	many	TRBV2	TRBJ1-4	CANGQGINEKLFF	TGTGCCAACGGACAGGGAATTAATGAAAAACTGTTTTTT
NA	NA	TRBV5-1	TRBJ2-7	CASSSEGQSYEQYF	TGCGCCAGCAGCTCGGAGGGACAGTCCTACGAGCAGTACTTC
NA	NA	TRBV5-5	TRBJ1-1	CASSLAGAMDTEAFF	TGTGCCAGCAGCTTGGCAGGGGCTATGGACACTGAAGCTTTCTTT
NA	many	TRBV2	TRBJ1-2	CASRPGTQNYGYTF	TGTGCCAGCAGACCCGGGACACAGAACTATGGCTACACCTTC
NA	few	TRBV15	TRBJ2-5	CATSRITWYQETQYF	TGTGCCACCAGCCGAATAACATGGTACCAAGAGACCCAGTACTTC
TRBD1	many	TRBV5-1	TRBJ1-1	CASSLEQGRMNTEAFF	TGCGCCAGCAGCTTAGAACAGGGGCGGATGAACACTGAAGCTTTCTTT
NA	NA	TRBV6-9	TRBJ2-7	CASSYTSSNYEQYF	TGTGCCAGCAGTTATACTAGCTCCAACTACGAGCAGTACTTC
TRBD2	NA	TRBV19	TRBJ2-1	CASSIPNLGRGGSHEQFF	TGTGCCAGTAGTATCCCCAACCTAGGGCGGGGGGGAAGCCATGAGCAGTTCTTC
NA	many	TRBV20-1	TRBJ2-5	CSASVRDGVEETQYF	TGCAGTGCCTCGGTCCGTGACGGGGTGGAAGAGACCCAGTACTTC
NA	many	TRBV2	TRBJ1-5	CASSEGNLGQPQHF	TGTGCCAGCAGTGAAGGTAATTTGGGGCAGCCCCAGCATTTT
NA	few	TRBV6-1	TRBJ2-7	CASVPMLGAQIEQYF	TGTGCCAGCGTCCCAATGTTGGGGGCGCAAATCGAGCAGTACTTC
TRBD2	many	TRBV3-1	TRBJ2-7	CASSQELRGSSYEQYF	TGTGCCAGCAGCCAGGAGCTGCGGGGGAGCTCCTACGAGCAGTACTTC
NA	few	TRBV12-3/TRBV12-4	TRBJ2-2	CASNLGENTGELFF	TGTGCCAGCAACCTGGGCGAGAACACCGGGGAGCTGTTTTTT
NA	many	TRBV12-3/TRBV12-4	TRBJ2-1	CASSFALSYNEQFF	TGTGCCAGCAGTTTCGCACTATCCTACAATGAGCAGTTCTTC
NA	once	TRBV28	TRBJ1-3	CASSSQGANSGNTIYF	TGTGCCAGCAGTTCTCAAGGGGCCAACTCTGGAAACACCATATATTTT
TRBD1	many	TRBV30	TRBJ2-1	CAWGWGTGNNEQFF	TGTGCCTGGGGGTGGGGGACAGGGAACAATGAGCAGTTCTTC
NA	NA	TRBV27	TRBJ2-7	CASRRMNEQYF	TGTGCCAGCAGACGAATGAACGAGCAGTACTTC
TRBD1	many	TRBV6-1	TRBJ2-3	CASRPGQANTQYF	TGTGCCAGCAGGCCGGGACAGGCTAATACGCAGTATTTT
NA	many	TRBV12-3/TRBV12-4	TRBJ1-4	CASSLSRTNEKLFF	TGTGCCAGCAGTTTATCCCGCACTAATGAAAAACTGTTTTTT
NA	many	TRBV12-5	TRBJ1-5	CASGLVSGASNQPQHF	TGTGCTAGTGGTTTGGTATCGGGGGCTAGCAATCAGCCCCAGCATTTT